This TCR beta chain emerged from a study of blood T cell repertoires in COVID-19 (dated by TCRdb to 2020 to 2022). As for the study more broadly: The collaborator samples originated in the United States, Italy and Spain and spanned the acute and convalescent phases of COVID-19. The material from the prospective study consisted of cDNA or gDNA derived from T cells, B-cell-depleted T cells, or PBMCs. Deeply sampled blood TCRbeta repertoires from subjects exposed to, actively infected with, or recovered from COVID-19 were included in the dataset. A freely available public database, intended as a resource for researchers studying the immune response to SARS-CoV-2, is where the repertoires were released. Samples were obtained from the ongoing ImmuneRACE study (first 160 participants) and from over a thousand subjects provided by 6 global collaborators. A de-identified subject ID, COVID-19 status, age in years and sex were almost always included in the sample metadata. Where HLA class I and class II types were available, the types were taken from metadata supplied by the sample provider, not from assay-based typing. Findings and caveats that apply to the study as a whole: The amount of clinical and demographic metadata varied by source and participant and was provided uncurated.

The collaborating institutions used their own protocols to collect whole blood in K2EDTA tubes. For TCRbeta analysis, collaborator samples were shipped as frozen whole blood, as isolated PBMCs, or as DNA extracted from either sample type. As regards this clone: Its antigen is not yet known. No base-level quality is on record; no much larger clone is a single base apart.

The CDR3 spans 14 residues, from the cysteine through the phenylalanine. CDR3 DNA only is kept here, 42 bases in frame from base 1. Via the germline V gene, CDR1 is MDHEN and CDR2 SYDVKM. Trimming removed 6 bases from V and 0 bases from J, leaving 12 bases between the germline ends. The immunoSEQ Assay, a bias-controlled multiplex PCR, was used to amplify TCRbeta CDR3 regions from genomic DNA. Regarding the original processing steps: The number of nucleated cells in each sample was estimated from the amplification of reference gene primers within the assay. To quantify the absolute abundance of each unique TCRbeta CDR3 rearrangement, sequence reads were collapsed and filtered. For each sample, productive Simpson clonality was calculated as the square root of Simpson's diversity index over productive rearrangements. TCRdb took over this immuneACCESS table, retaining in-frame rearrangements with V and J assigned. Such tables are incomplete; in checked studies, under half of the missing clones stem from an unresolved V gene, and the remainder is unexplained. That table furnishes V, J and clone size, whereas the DNA furnished D and trimming. The table for this sample lists 80,000 or so clones; approximately 78% of them were counted only once. The ten largest clones represent around a third of the sample.

This TCR was sampled from a woman aged 70-85 years with acute or convalescent COVID-19. Recombination connected TRBV28 to TRBJ2-7, with an unclear D gene assignment. The sample was peripheral blood. The nucleotide sequence is given as TGTGCCAGCAGGCCCCTAGTAGTCTCCTACGAGCAGTACTTC. This sequence encodes CASRPLVVSYEQYF.